The present T cell receptor beta chain was sequenced within a study of neurological immune-mediated disorders. TCRdb ran MiXCR on the 5' RACE reads and lists one entry per CDR3 protein. The table lists about 70,000 distinct CDR3 sequences, roughly 4.9% of them singletons. This clonotype was seen at least ten times. The CDR3 spans 15 residues. Deletions cut 6 bases from V and 3 bases from J, with 19 bases between. Germline lookup yields CDR1 DFQATT and CDR2 SNEGSKA (reference sequence). Specimen: PBMCs. The TCR was taken from a human donor with multiple sclerosis. The donor label of this sample is uncertain. The chain combines TRBV20-1 with TRBJ2-3, with a weak D call TRBD2 (7 bases). This chain's CDR3 is CSAAWLGGATDTQYF. Written as DNA, the CDR3 is TGCAGTGCCGCATGGCTAGGGGGGGCGACAGATACGCAGTATTTT.